One T cell receptor beta chain is described in this entry. The antigen remains undetermined. With a J-beta primer mix and a sample-barcoded 5' primer, a second PCR ran about 6 to 11 cycles. TCRdb called the 5' RACE reads again in MiXCR, with one record for every CDR3 protein. The table includes more than 550,000 distinct CDR3 sequences, approximately 21% detected once. The sample originates from a study of blood T cells in healthy people across ages. Study-level findings and limits: Estimated diversity across one million T cells was deemed an underestimate.

Germline V gene data show CDR1 as MDHEN and CDR2 as SYDVKM. This CDR3 region has 14 residues. V lost 5 bases and J 1 base, leaving 8 bases between the germline ends. This sequence originates from a man between 65 and 85 years old in good health. The sequenced material came from blood. This chain joins TRBV28 and TRBJ2-2; D is uncertain. DNA for the CDR3: TGTGCCAGCAGTGTTGACGAGAACACCGGGGAGCTGTTTTTT. It is translated as CASSVDENTGELFF.